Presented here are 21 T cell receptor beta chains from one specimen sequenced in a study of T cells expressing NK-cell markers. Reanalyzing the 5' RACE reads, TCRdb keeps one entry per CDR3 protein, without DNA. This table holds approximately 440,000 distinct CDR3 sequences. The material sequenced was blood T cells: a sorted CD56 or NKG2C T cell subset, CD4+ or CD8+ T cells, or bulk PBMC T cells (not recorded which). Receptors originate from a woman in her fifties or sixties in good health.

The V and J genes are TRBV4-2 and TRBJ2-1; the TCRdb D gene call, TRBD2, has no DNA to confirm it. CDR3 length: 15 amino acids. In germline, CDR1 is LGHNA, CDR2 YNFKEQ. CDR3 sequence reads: CASTGTSGNDNEQFF.

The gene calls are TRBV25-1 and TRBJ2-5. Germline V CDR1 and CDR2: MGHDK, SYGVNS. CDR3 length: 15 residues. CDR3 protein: CASSEKHWYQETQYF.

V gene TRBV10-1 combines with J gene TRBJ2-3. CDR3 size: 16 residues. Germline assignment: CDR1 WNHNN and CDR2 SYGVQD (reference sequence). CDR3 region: CASSESKAGRTDTQYF.

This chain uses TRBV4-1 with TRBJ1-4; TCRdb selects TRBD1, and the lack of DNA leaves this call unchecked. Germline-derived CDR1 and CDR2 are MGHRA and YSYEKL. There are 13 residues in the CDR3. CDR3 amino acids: CASSQGAPEKLFF.

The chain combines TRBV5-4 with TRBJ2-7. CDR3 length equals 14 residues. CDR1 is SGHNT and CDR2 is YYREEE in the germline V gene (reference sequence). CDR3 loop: CASSLATSSYEQYF.

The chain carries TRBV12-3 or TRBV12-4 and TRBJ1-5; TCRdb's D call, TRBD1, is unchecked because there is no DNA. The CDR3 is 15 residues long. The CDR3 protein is CASSLRGTSNQPQHF.

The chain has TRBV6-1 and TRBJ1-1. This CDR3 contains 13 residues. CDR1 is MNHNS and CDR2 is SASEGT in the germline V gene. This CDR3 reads CASREGSDTEAFF.

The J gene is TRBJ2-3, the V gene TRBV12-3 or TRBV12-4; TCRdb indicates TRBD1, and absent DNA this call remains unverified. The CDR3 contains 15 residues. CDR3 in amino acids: CASSFRPPSVDTQYF.

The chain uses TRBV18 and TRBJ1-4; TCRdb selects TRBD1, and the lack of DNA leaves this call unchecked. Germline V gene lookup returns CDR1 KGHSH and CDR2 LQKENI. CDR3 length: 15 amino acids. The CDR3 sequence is CASSPPRTGNEKLFF.

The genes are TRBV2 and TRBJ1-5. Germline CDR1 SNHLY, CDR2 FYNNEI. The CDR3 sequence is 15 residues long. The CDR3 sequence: CASSGGGGGNQPQHF.

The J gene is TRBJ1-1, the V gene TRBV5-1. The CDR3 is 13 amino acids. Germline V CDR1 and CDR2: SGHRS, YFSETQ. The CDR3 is CASSLKEGRPAFF.

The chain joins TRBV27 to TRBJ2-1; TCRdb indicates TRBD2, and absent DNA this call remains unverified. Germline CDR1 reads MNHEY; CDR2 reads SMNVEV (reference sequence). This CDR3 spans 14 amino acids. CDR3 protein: CASRERLGLNEQFF.

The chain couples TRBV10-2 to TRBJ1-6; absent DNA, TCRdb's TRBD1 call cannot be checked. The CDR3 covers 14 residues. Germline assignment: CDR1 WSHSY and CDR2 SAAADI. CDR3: CASREQGTDSPLHF.

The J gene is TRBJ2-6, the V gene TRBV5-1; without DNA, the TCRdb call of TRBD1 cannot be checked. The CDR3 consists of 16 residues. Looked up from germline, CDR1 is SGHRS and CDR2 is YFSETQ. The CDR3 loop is CASSRLNRAGANVLTF.

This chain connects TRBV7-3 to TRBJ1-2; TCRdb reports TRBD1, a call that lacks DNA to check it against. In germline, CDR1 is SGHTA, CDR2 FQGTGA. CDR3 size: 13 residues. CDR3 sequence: CASSFRGGDGYTF.

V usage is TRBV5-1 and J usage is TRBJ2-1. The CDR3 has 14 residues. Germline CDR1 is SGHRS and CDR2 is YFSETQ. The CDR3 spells CASSLTSSYNEQFF.

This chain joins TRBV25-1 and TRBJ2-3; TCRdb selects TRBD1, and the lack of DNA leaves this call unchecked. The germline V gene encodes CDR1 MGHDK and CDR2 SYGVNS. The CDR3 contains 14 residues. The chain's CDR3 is CALPSGTGTDTQYF.

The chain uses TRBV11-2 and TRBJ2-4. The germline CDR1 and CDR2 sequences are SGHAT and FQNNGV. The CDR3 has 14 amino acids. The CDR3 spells CASSEQLAKNIQYF.

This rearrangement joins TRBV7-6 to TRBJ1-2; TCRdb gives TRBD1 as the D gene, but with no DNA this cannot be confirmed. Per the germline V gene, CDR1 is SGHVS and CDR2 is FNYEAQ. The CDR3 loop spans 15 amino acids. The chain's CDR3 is CASSQGQGGSYGYTF.

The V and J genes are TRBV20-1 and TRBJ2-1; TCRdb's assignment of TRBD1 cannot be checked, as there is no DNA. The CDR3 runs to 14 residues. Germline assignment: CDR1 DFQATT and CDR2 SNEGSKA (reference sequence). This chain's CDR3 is CSAARTAGGNEQFF.

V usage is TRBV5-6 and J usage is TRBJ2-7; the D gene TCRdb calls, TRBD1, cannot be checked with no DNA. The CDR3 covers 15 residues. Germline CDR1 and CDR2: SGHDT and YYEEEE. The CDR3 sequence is CASSWGSGQQYEQYF.